The T cell receptor beta chain described here comes from a study of response to subunit inactivated influenza vaccine. The table lists this clonotype with a few counts. Its antigen is undetermined. Study observations and caveats: Authors suggested few new T cells are recruited by each seasonal influenza vaccination.

TCRdb re-called the RT-PCR reads with MiXCR, one entry per CDR3 protein. The sample has about 180,000 distinct CDR3 sequences, around 8.8% seen once; the top ten hold about 11%. The CDR3 runs to 13 residues. Trimming pared 6 bases from V and 3 bases from J, leaving 9 bases between. Germline CDR1 and CDR2: MNHNS and SASEGT. The starting material was non-naive T cells sorted from PBMCs, obtained on the day of vaccination. The chain joins TRBV6-1 to TRBJ2-1; D call uncertain. The source is a man aged 45-65 years who received an inactivated influenza vaccine. The chain's CDR3 is CASRGIGYNEQFF. As DNA, the CDR3 is TGTGCCAGCAGAGGAATCGGCTACAATGAGCAGTTCTTC.